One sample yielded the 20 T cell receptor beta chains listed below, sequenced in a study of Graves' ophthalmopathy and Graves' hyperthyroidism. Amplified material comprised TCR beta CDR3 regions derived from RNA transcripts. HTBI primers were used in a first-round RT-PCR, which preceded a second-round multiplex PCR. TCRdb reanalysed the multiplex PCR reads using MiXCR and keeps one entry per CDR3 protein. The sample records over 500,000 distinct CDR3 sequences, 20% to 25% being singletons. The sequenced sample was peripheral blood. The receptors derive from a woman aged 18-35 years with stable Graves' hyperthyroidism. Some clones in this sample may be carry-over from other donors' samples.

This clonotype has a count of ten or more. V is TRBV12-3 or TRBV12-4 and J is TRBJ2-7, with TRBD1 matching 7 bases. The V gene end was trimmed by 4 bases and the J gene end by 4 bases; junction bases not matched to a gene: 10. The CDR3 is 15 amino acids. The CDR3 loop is CASSSADRARYEQYF. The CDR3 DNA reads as TGTGCCAGCAGTTCCGCCGACAGGGCAAGGTACGAGCAGTACTTC.

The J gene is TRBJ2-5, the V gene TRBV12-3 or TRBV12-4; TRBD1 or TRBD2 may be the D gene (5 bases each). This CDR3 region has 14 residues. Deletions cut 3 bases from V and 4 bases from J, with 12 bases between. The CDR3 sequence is CASSFEGMGETQYF. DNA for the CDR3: TGTGCCAGCAGTTTCGAGGGGATGGGAGAGACCCAGTACTTC.

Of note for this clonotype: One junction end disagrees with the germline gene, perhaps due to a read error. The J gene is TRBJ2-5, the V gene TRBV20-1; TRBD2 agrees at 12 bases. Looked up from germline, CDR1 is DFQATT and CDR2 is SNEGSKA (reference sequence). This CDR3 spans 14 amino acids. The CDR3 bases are TGCAGTGCCCTTGGACTAGCGGGGCAAGAGACCAAGTACTTC. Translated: CSALGLAGQETKYF.

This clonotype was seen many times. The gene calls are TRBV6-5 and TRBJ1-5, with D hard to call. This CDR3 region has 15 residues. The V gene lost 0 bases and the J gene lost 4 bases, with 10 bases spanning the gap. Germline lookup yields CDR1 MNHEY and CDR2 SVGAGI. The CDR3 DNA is TGTGCCAGCAGTTACTCGTGGCCGTGGAATCAGCCCCAGCATTTT. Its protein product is CASSYSWPWNQPQHF.

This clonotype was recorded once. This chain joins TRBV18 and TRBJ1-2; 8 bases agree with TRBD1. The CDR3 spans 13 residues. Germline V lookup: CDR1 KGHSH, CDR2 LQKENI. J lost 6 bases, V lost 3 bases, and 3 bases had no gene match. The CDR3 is CASSPVQGDGYTF. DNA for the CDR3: TGTGCCAGCTCACCGGTACAGGGGGATGGCTACACCTTC.

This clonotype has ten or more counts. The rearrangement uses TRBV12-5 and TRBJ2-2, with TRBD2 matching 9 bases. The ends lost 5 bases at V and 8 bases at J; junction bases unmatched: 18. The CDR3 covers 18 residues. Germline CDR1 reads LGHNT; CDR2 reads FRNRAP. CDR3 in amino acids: CASGPPLGAGGALGELFF. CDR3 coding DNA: TGTGCTAGTGGTCCTCCCTTAGGTGCGGGGGGGGCCCTGGGGGAGCTGTTTTTT.

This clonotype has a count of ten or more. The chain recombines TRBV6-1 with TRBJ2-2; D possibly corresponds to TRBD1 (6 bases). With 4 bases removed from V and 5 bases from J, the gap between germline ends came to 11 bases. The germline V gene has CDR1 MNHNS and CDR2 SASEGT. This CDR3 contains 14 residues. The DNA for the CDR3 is TGTGCCAGCAGTGTCCAGGGGCGGACCGGGGAGCTGTTTTTT. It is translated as CASSVQGRTGELFF.

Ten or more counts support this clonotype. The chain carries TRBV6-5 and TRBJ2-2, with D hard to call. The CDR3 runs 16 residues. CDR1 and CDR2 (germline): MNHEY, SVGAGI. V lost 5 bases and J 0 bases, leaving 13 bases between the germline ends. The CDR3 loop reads CASSLSRRTNTGELFF. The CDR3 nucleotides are TGTGCCAGCAGTCTCTCGCGGAGAACGAACACCGGGGAGCTGTTTTTT.

The CDR3 reads CASSLRAGGQTEAFF. The CDR3 DNA reads as TGTGCCAGCAGCTTAAGGGCCGGGGGACAAACTGAAGCTTTCTTT. The rearrangement joins TRBV7-8 to TRBJ1-1; a possible D gene is TRBD1 (6 bases). Deletions cut 2 bases from V and 5 bases from J, with 15 bases between. The CDR3 sequence is 15 residues long. CDR1 is SGHVS, CDR2 FQNEAQ, per germline.

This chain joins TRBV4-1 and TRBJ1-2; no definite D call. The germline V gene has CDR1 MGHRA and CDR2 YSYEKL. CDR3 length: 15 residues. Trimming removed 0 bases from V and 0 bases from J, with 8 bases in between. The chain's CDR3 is CASSQEFRANYGYTF. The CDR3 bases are TGCGCCAGCAGCCAAGAATTCCGTGCTAACTATGGCTACACCTTC.

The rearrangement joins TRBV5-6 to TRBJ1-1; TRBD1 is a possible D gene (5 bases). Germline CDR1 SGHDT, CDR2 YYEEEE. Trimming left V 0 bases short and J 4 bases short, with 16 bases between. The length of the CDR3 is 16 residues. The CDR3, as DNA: TGTGCCAGCAGCTTGGCCTCCACAGGAGTCCTCACTGAAGCTTTCTTT. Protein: CASSLASTGVLTEAFF.

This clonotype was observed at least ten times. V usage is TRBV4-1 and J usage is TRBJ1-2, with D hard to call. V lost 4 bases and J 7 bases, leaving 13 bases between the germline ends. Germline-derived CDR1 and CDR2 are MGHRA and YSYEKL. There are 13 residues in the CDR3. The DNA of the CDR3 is TGCGCCAGCAGCCCCCGGGGTGGGTTTGGCTACACCTTC. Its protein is CASSPRGGFGYTF.

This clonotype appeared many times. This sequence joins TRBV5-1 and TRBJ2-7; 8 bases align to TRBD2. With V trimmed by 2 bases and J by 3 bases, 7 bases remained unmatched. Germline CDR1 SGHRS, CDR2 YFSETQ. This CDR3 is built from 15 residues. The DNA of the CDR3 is TGCGCCAGCAGCTTATCCGGGACTAGTGTCTACGAGCAGTACTTC. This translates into CASSLSGTSVYEQYF. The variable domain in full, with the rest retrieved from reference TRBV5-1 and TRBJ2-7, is KAGVTQTPRYLIKTRGQQVTLSCSPISGHRSVSWYQQTPGQGLQFLFEYFSETQRNKGNFPGRFSGRQFSNSRSEMNVSTLELGDSALYLCASSLSGTSVYEQYFGPGTRLTVT.

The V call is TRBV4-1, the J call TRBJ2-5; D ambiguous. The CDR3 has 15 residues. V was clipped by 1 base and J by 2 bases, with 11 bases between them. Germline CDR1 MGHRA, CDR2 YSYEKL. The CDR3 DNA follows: TGCGCCAGCAGCCAAGGTCACCGGGTTCAAGAGACCCAGTACTTC. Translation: CASSQGHRVQETQYF.

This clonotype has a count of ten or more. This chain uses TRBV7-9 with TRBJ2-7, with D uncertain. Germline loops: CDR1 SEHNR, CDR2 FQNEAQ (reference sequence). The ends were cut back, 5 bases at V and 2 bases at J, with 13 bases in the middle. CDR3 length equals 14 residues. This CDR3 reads CASSPRQSPYEQYF. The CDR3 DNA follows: TGTGCCAGCAGCCCGCGGCAGAGTCCCTACGAGCAGTACTTC.

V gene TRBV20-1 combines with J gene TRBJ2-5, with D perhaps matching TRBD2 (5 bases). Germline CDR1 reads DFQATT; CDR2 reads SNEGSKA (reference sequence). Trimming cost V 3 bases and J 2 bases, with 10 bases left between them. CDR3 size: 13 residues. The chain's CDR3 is CSASYPGQETQYF. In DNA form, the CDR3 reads TGCAGTGCTAGTTACCCGGGGCAAGAGACCCAGTACTTC.

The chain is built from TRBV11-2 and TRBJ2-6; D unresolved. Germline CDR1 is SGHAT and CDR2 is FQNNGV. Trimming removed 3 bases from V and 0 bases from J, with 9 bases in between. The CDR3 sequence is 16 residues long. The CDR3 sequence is CASSLYYSSGANVLTF. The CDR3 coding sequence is TGTGCCAGCAGCTTGTATTACTCCTCTGGGGCCAACGTCCTGACTTTC.

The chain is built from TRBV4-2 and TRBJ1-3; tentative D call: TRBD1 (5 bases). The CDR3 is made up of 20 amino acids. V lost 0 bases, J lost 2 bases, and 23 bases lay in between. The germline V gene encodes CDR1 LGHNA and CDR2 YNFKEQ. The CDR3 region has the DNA TGTGCCAGCAGCCAAGAGGGGCCTTTTGAACACTTAACCACTGGAAACACCATATATTTT. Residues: CASSQEGPFEHLTTGNTIYF.

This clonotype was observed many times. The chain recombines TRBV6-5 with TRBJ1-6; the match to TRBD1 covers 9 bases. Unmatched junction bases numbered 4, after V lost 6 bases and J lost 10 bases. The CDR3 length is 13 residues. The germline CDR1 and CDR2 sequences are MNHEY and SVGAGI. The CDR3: CASSWDRVSPLHF. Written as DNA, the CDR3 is TGTGCCAGCAGCTGGGACAGGGTCTCACCCCTCCACTTT.

The CDR3 bases are TGTGCCAGCTCACTGTCGAGGGTCAGGGACGGAATAAACTCTGGGGCCAACGTCCTGACTTTC. This sequence encodes CASSLSRVRDGINSGANVLTF. The chain combines TRBV18 with TRBJ2-6; D could derive from TRBD1 or TRBD2 (5 bases each). Germline CDR1 reads KGHSH; CDR2 reads LQKENI. V was pared by 4 bases and J by 0 bases, with 25 bases between. The CDR3 contains 21 residues.